The entry below describes one T cell receptor (beta chain). Its antigen is unidentified. Repertoires were generated with immunoSEQ multiplex PCR, while TCRdb's copy carries only in-frame clones and drops some. The top ten hold around 4.5% of the sample, which has around 300,000 clones, around 89% seen once. This record belongs to a study of Ad26.COV2.S vaccination and SARS-CoV-2 variants. Study information: Donor got 5x10^10 or 1x10^11 viral particles of Ad26.COV2.S.

As to treatment: 15 to 20 received Ad26.COV2.S at low or high dose, single or two shots; a few received placebo; per-sample allocation not given. Sampling occurred on day 63 after the first vaccine or placebo injection. General study results and limits: A substantial breadth of spike-specific CD8+ and CD4+ T cell responses after vaccination has been reported.

This receptor was identified in a person between 18 and 65 years old who received the Ad26.COV2.S COVID-19 vaccine or a placebo. This sample comprised peripheral blood, obtained in a trial of Ad26.COV2.S vaccine versus placebo.

In DNA form, the CDR3 reads TGTGCCACCAGTGATTTGACAGTTAACTATGGCTACACCTTC. Translation gives CATSDLTVNYGYTF. V usage is TRBV24-1 and J usage is TRBJ1-2; D not certain. Looked up from germline, CDR1 is KGHDR and CDR2 is SFDVKD. With 0 bases removed from V and 1 base from J, the gap between germline ends came to 5 bases. This CDR3 contains 14 residues.